These T cell receptor beta chains were read from a single sample in a study of identical twins. In TCRdb, the 5' RACE reads were re-called with MiXCR into one record per CDR3 protein. The data hold some 660,000 distinct CDR3 sequences, with over 8.5% observed a single time. This sample was shared with a second study, whose subject was yellow fever vaccine responses in identical twins.

Sample: PBMCs. These receptors came from a woman between 18 and 29 years old in good health. CDR3s include the opening cysteine and the closing phenylalanine or tryptophan. A D gene is named only where the DNA matches it firmly.

cdr3_length	d_call	j_call	v_call	cdr3_aa
16	-	TRBJ1-5	TRBV30	CAWSDRARGGYQPQHF
16	-	TRBJ2-7	TRBV5-1	CASSLASPAPRNEQYF
13	TRBD1	TRBJ2-3	TRBV20-1	CSAPPGGKDTQYF
18	-	TRBJ2-2	TRBV3-1	CASSQEPRAYLNTGELFF
12	-	TRBJ2-7	TRBV7-9	CASSLNDYEQYF
18	-	TRBJ1-2	TRBV10-3	CAISESKGDYFKEYGYTF
14	-	TRBJ2-3	TRBV2	CASMRGLLGDTQYF
15	-	TRBJ1-1	TRBV15	CATSTDWLVDTEAFF
14	-	TRBJ1-5	TRBV19	CASSSGGRGQPQHF
13	-	TRBJ2-5	TRBV18	CASSRWGQETQYF
17	TRBD2	TRBJ2-1	TRBV5-1	CASSLVRGGPDLDEQFF
16	TRBD2	TRBJ2-3	TRBV6-5	CASSYWTSGGVDTQYF
16	TRBD2	TRBJ2-6	TRBV3-1	CASSQDAGAGANVLTF
15	TRBD1	TRBJ1-5	TRBV6-2/TRBV6-3	CASSPGGQHNQPQHF
12	TRBD1	TRBJ2-7	TRBV10-3	CAISEVTGEQYF
14	TRBD1	TRBJ2-2	TRBV4-3	CASSPGTADGELFF
20	TRBD2	TRBJ2-1	TRBV11-2	CASSAKGLAGGPSSYNEQFF
14	-	TRBJ1-4	TRBV7-9	CASGARATNEKLFF
13	-	TRBJ2-5	TRBV7-9	CASSSDGIATQYF